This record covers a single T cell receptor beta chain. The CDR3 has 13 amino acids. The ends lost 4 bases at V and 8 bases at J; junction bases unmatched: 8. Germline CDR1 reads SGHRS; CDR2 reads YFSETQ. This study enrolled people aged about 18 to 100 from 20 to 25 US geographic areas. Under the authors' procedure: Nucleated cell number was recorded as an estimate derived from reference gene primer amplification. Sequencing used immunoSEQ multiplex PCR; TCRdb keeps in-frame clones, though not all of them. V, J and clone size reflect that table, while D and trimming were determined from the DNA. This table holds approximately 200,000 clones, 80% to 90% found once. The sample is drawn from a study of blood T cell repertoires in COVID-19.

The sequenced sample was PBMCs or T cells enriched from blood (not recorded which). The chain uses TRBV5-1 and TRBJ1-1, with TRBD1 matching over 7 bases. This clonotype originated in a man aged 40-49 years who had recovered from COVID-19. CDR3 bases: TGCGCCAGCAGCCGTGACAGGGATCGGGAAGCTTTCTTT. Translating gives CASSRDRDREAFF.